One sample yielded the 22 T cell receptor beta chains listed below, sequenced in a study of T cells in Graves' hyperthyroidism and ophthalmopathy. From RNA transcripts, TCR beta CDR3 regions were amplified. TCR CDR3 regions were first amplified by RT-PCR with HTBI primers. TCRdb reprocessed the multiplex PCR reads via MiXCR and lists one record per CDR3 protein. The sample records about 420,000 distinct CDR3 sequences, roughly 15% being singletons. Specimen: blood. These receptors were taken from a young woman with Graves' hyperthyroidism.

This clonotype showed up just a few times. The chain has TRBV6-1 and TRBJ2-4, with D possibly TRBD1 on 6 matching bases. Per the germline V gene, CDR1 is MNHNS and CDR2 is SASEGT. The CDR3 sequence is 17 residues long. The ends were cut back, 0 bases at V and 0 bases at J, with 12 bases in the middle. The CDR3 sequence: CASSEAVTGVAKNIQYF. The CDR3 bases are TGTGCCAGCAGTGAAGCGGTGACAGGCGTAGCCAAAAACATTCAGTACTTC.

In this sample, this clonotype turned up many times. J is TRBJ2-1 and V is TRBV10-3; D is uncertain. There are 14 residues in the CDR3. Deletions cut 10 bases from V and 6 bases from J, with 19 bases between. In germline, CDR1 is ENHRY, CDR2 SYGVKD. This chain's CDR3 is CATSDARGANEQFF. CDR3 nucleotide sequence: TGTGCCACCTCAGACGCACGCGGTGCCAATGAGCAGTTCTTC.

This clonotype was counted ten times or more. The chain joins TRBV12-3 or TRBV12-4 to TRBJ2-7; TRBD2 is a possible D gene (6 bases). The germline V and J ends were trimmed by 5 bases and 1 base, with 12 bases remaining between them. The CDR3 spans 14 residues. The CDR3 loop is CASSIGSLSYEQYF. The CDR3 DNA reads TGTGCCAGCAGTATCGGGAGTTTGTCCTACGAGCAGTACTTC.

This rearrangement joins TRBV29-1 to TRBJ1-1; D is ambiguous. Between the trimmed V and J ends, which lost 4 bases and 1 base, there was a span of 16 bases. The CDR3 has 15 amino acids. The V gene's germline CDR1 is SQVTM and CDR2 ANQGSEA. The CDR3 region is CSVVVAGITNTEAFF. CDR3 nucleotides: TGCAGCGTTGTTGTGGCGGGGATCACGAACACTGAAGCTTTCTTT.

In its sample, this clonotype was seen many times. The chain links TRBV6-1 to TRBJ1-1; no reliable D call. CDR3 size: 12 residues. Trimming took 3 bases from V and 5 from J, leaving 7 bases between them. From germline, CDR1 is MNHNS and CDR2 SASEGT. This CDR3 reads CASSDWATEAFF. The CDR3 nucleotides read TGTGCCAGCAGTGATTGGGCAACTGAAGCTTTCTTT.

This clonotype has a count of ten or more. CDR3 protein: CASSPQTGGGLETQYF. DNA of the CDR3: TGTGCCAGCAGTCCCCAGACAGGGGGGGGCCTGGAGACCCAGTACTTC. J is TRBJ2-5 and V is TRBV28; 9 nucleotides align to TRBD1. V shed 5 bases, J shed 5 bases, and the junction held 12 bases outside the gene matches. CDR3 length: 16 residues. Germline loops: CDR1 MDHEN, CDR2 SYDVKM.

The CDR3 nucleotides read TGTGCCAGCAGCTTAGGAATTGGGACAATCTCGCTAGGCACAGATACGCAGTATTTT. It yields the protein CASSLGIGTISLGTDTQYF. The V gene is TRBV7-2, the J gene TRBJ2-3, with a possible D match to TRBD1 (6 bases). The CDR3 spans 19 residues. Germline CDR1 reads SGHTA; CDR2 reads FQGNSA. The V gene lost 1 base and the J gene lost 1 base, with 21 bases spanning the gap. Together with reference TRBV7-2 and TRBJ2-3, the CDR3 gives the full variable domain: GAGVSQSPSNKVTEKGKDVELRCDPISGHTALYWYRQSLGQGLEFLIYFQGNSAPDKSGLPSDRFSAERTGGSVSTLTIQRTQQEDSAVYLCASSLGIGTISLGTDTQYFGPGTRLTVL.

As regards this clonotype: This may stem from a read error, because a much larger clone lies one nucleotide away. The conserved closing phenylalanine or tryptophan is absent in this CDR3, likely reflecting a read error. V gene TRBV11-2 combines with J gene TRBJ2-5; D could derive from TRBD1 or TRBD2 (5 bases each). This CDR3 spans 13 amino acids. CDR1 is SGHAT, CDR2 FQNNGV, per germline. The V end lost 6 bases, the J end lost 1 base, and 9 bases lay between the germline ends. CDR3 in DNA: TGTGCCAGCAGGAGGGGACCCCAAGAGACCCAGTACCTC. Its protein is CASRRGPQETQYL.

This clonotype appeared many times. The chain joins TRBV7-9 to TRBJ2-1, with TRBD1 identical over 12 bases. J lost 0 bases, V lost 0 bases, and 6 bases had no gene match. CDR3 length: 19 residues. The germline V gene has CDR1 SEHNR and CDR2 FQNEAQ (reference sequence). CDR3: CASSLAGQGASSSYNEQFF. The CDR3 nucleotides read TGTGCCAGCAGCTTAGCGGGACAGGGGGCCTCGAGCTCCTACAATGAGCAGTTCTTC. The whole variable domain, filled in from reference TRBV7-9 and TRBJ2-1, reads DTGVSQNPRHKITKRGQNVTFRCDPISEHNRLYWYRQTLGQGPEFLTYFQNEAQLEKSRLLSDRFSAERPKGSFSTLEIQRTEQGDSAMYLCASSLAGQGASSSYNEQFFGPGTRLTVL.

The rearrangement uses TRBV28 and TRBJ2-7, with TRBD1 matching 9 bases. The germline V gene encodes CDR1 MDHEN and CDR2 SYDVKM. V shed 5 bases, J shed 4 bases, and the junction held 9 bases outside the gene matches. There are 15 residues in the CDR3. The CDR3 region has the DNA TGTGCCAGCAGTCCCCGGACAGGGGAATTTTACGAGCAGTACTTC. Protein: CASSPRTGEFYEQYF. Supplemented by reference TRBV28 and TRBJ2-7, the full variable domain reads DVKVTQSSRYLVKRTGEKVFLECVQDMDHENMFWYRQDPGLGLRLIYFSYDVKMKEKGDIPEGYSVSREKKERFSLILESASTNQTSMYLCASSPRTGEFYEQYFGPGTRLTVT.

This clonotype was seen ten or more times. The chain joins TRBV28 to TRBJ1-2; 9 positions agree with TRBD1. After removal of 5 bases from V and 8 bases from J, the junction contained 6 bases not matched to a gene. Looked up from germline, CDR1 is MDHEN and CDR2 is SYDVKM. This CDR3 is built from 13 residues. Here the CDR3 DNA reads TGTGCCAGCAGTCCACAGGGGGCGTGGGGCTACACCTTC. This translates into CASSPQGAWGYTF.

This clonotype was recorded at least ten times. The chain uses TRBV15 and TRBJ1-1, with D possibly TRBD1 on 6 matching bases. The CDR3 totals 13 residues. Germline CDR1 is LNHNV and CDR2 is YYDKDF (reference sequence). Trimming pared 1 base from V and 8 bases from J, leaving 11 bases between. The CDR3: CATSRGQGLEAFF. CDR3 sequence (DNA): TGTGCCACCAGCAGAGGCCAGGGGTTAGAAGCTTTCTTT.

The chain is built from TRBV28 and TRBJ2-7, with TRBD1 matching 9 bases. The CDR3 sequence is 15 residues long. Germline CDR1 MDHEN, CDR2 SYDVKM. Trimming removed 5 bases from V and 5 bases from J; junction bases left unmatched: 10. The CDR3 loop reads CASSPAGTGNHEQYF. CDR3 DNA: TGTGCCAGCAGTCCGGCCGGGACAGGGAACCACGAGCAGTACTTC.

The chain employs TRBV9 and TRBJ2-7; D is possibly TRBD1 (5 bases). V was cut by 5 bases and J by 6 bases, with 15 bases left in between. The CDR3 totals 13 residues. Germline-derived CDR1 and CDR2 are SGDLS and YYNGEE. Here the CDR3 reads CASSPPNQGEQYF. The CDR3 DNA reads TGTGCCAGCAGTCCCCCCAACCAGGGCGAGCAGTACTTC.

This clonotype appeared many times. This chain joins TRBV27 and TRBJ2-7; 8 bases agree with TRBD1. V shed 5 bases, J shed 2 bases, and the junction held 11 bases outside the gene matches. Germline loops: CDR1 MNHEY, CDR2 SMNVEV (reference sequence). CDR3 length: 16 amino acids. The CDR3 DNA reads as TGTGCCAGCAGTCCCGGCTCGGACAGGGACACCTACGAGCAGTACTTC. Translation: CASSPGSDRDTYEQYF.

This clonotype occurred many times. The CDR3 bases are TGTGCCAGCAGTGAAGGACAGGGGTTGGGGTACGAGCAGTACTTC. Translating gives CASSEGQGLGYEQYF. V gene TRBV2 combines with J gene TRBJ2-7, with TRBD1 matching 8 bases. Unmatched junction bases numbered 6, after V lost 1 base and J lost 4 bases. The length of the CDR3 is 15 residues. Germline V CDR1 and CDR2: SNHLY, FYNNEI.

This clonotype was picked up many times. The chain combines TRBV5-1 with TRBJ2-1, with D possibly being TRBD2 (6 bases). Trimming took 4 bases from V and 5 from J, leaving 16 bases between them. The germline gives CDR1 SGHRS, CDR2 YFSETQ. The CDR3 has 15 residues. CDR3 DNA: TGCGCCAGCAGCGTGGGACTCCAAGGACACAATGAGCAGTTCTTC. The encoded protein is CASSVGLQGHNEQFF.

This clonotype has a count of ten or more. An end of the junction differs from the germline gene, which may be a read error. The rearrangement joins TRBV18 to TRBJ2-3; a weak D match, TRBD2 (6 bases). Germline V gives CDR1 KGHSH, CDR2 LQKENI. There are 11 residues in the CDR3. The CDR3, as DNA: TGTGCCAGCAGCCCGGGGGATACTCAGTATTTT. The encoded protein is CASSPGDTQYF.

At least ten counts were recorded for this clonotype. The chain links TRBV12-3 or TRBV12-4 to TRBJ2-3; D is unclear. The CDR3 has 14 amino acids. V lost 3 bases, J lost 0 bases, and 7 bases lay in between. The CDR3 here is CASSFQSSTDTQYF. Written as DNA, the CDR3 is TGTGCCAGCAGTTTCCAATCTAGCACAGATACGCAGTATTTT.

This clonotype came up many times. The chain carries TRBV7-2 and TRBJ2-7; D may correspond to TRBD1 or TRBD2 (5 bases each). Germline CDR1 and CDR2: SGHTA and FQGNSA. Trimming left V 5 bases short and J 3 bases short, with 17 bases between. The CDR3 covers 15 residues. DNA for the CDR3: TGTGCCAGCAGCCCCTCCGGGACCAAGCTCTACGAGCAGTACTTC. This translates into CASSPSGTKLYEQYF.

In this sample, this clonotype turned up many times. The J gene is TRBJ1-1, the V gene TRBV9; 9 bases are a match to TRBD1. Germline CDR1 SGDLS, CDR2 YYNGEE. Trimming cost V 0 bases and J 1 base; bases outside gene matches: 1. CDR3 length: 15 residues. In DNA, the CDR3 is TGTGCCAGCAGCGTAGGGGGACAGGGGAACACTGAAGCTTTCTTT. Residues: CASSVGGQGNTEAFF.

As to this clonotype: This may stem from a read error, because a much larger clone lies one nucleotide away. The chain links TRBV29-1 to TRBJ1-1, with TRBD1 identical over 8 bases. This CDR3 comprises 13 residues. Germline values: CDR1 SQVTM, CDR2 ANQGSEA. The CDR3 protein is CSVETGADTEALF. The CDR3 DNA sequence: TGCAGCGTTGAGACAGGGGCGGACACTGAAGCTCTCTTT.